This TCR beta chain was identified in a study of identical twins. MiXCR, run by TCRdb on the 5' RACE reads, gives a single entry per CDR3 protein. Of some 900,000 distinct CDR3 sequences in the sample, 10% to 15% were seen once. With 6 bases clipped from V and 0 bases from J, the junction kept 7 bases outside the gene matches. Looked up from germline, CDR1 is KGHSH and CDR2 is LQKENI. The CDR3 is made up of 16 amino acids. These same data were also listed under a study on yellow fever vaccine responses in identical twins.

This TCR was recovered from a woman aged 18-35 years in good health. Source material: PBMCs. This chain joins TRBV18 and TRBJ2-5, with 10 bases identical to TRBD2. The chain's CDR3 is CASSLTTSGYQETQYF. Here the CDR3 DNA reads TGTGCCAGCTCCTTGACGACTAGCGGGTACCAAGAGACCCAGTACTTC.